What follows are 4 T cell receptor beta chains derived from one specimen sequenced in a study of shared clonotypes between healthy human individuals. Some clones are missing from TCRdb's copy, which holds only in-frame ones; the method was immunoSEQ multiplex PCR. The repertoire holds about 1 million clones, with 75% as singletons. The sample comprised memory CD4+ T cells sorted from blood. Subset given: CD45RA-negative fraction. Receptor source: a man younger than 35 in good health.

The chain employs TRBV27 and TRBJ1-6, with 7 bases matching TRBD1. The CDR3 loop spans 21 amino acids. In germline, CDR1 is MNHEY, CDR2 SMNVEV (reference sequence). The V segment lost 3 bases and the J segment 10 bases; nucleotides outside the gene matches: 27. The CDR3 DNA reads TGTGCCAGCAGTTTCCAGACCCTCGGGACAGCCGGGCGGTATATTAAGTCACCCCTCCACTTT. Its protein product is CASSFQTLGTAGRYIKSPLHF.

This CDR3 is CASSQVKRSNTGELFF. The CDR3 coding sequence is TGCGCCAGCAGCCAAGTTAAGCGGTCGAACACCGGGGAGCTGTTTTTT. The chain uses TRBV4-1 and TRBJ2-2; the D gene is possibly TRBD2 (5 bases). The CDR3 sequence is 16 residues long. The V gene lost 1 base and the J gene lost 0 bases, with 9 bases spanning the gap. Germline values: CDR1 MGHRA, CDR2 YSYEKL.

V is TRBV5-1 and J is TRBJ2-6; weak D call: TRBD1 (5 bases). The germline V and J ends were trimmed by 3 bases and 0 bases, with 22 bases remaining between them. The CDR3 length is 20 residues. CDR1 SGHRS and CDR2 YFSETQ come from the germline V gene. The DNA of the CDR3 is TGCGCCAGCAGCTCTTGGGGCGATCGGATAGTACGCTCTGGGGCCAACGTCCTGACTTTC. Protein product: CASSSWGDRIVRSGANVLTF.

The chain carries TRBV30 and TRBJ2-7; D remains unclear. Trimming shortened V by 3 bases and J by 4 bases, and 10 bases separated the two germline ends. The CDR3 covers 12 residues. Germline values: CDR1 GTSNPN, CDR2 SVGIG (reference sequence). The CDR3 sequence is CAWSGLGYEQYF. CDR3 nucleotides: TGTGCCTGGAGCGGGTTGGGGTACGAGCAGTACTTC. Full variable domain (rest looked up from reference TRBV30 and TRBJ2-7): SQTIHQWPATLVQPVGSPLSLECTVEGTSNPNLYWYRQAAGRGLQLLFYSVGIGQISSEVPQNLSASRPQDRQFILSSKKLLLSDSGFYLCAWSGLGYEQYFGPGTRLTVT.